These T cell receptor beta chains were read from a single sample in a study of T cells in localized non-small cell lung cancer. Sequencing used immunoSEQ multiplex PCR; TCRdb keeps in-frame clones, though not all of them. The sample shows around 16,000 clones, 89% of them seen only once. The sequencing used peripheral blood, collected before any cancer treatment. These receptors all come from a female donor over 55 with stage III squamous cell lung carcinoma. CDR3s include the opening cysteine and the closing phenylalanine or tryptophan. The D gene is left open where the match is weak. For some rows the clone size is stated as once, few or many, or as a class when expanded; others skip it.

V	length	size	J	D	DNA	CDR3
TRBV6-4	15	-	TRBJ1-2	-	TGTGCCAGGGTATATGGAGATCGCTTTGCCTATGGCTACACCTTC	CARVYGDRFAYGYTF
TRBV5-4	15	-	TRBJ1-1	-	TGTGCCAGCAGCTTCCTCCGGGAGAAGAACACTGAAGCTTTCTTT	CASSFLREKNTEAFF
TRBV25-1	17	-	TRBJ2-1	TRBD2	TGTGCCAGCAGTGATCTGCTAGCGGGGGGATACAACAATGAGCAGTTCTTC	CASSDLLAGGYNNEQFF
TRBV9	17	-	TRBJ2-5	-	TGTGCCAGCAGCGTAGGGGTCACGGGGGCTCCTCAAGAGACCCAGTACTTC	CASSVGVTGAPQETQYF
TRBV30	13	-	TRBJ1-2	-	TGTGCCTGGAGGGGGACGGAATGGGGTGGCTACACCTTC	CAWRGTEWGGYTF
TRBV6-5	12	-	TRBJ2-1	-	TGTGCCAGCAGACAGGTCTACAATGAGCAGTTCTTC	CASRQVYNEQFF
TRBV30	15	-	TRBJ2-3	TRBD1	TGTGCCTGGAAGGGGATGGTACAGGGGGCAGATACGCAGTATTTT	CAWKGMVQGADTQYF
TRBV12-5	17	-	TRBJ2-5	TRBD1	TGTGCTAGTGGACTCGGCCAGGGACAGGGACGGCAAGAGACCCAGTACTTC	CASGLGQGQGRQETQYF
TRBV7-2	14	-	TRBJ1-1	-	TGTGCCAGCAGCTCCCTACAGGGTTACACTGAAGCTTTCTTT	CASSSLQGYTEAFF
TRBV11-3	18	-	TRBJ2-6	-	TGTGCCAGCAGCTTAACAAGGCGAGAGGTCTCTGGGGCCAACGTCCTGACTTTC	CASSLTRREVSGANVLTF
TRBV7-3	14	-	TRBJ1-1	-	TGTGCCAGCAGCCCTGGGACGGTGAACACTGAAGCTTTCTTT	CASSPGTVNTEAFF
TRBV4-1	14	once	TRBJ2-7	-	TGCGCCAGCAGCCAAGTTAACTCGAATTACGAGCAGTACTTC	CASSQVNSNYEQYF